These 31 T cell receptor beta chains share one sample of origin, sequenced in a study of Ad26.COV2.S vaccination and SARS-CoV-2 variants. Libraries were prepared by immunoSEQ multiplex PCR; TCRdb keeps only in-frame clonotypes and omits some of them. Of some 190,000 clones listed, around nine tenths were seen once; the top ten hold 4.5% to 7.5%. The material was peripheral blood, obtained after recovery from COVID-19. These receptors were obtained from a human donor who had recovered from COVID-19.

This chain links TRBV20-1 with TRBJ1-4; no clear D gene. Germline values: CDR1 DFQATT, CDR2 SNEGSKA (reference sequence). This CDR3 comprises 14 residues. V was clipped by 3 bases and J by 0 bases, with 8 bases between them. The CDR3 sequence is CSASSGPTNEKLFF. CDR3 sequence (DNA): TGCAGTGCTAGTTCAGGACCAACTAATGAAAAACTGTTTTTT.

This clone was observed a handful of times. The chain recombines TRBV14 with TRBJ2-1; 9 bases line up with TRBD1. The V gene's germline CDR1 is SGHDN and CDR2 FVKESK. The CDR3 contains 14 residues. V shed 1 base and J 8 bases; nucleotides not matched to a gene: 3. The CDR3 bases are TGTGCCAGCAGCCAAGTGGACAGGGGTGATGAGCAGTTCTTC. Translated, it gives CASSQVDRGDEQFF.

This chain connects TRBV6-5 to TRBJ2-7, with D maybe TRBD2 (6 bases). CDR3 length equals 13 residues. V lost 8 bases to trimming and J lost 0 bases, with 11 bases between them. Germline CDR1 MNHEY, CDR2 SVGAGI. The CDR3 sequence is CASRVGGSYEQYF. CDR3 nucleotides: TGTGCCAGCCGGGTGGGGGGCTCCTACGAGCAGTACTTC.

This clone was observed a handful of times. This chain joins TRBV5-4 and TRBJ2-5; D possibly uses TRBD1 or TRBD2 (6 bases each). The length of the CDR3 is 15 residues. Trimming left V 2 bases short and J 1 base short, with 12 bases between. Germline lookup yields CDR1 SGHNT and CDR2 YYREEE (reference sequence). The CDR3 DNA reads as TGTGCCAGCAGCTTTGAGAGGGGGGTCCAAGAGACCCAGTACTTC. It codes for CASSFERGVQETQYF.

The chain is built from TRBV7-8 and TRBJ2-1; tentatively, D is TRBD2 (6 bases). Germline V gene lookup returns CDR1 SGHVS and CDR2 FQNEAQ. The germline V and J ends were trimmed by 5 bases and 0 bases, with 11 bases remaining between them. This CDR3 region has 15 residues. CDR3 coding DNA: TGTGCCAGCAGCGTTAGCGGTAGCTCCTACAATGAGCAGTTCTTC. It specifies CASSVSGSSYNEQFF.

The J gene is TRBJ2-3, the V gene TRBV11-2, with unresolved D. The CDR3 consists of 14 residues. CDR1 is SGHAT and CDR2 is FQNNGV in the germline V gene. The germline V and J ends were trimmed by 1 base and 7 bases, with 12 bases remaining between them. In DNA form, the CDR3 reads TGTGCCAGCAGCTTAGGAGGTATTAGGAATACGCAGTATTTT. Translated, it gives CASSLGGIRNTQYF. The full variable domain, its missing parts supplied by reference TRBV11-2 and TRBJ2-3, is EAGVAQSPRYKIIEKRQSVAFWCNPISGHATLYWYQQILGQGPKLLIQFQNNGVVDDSQLPKDRFSAERLKGVDSTLKIQPAKLEDSAVYLCASSLGGIRNTQYFGPGTRLTVL.

The V gene is TRBV28, the J gene TRBJ1-1; TRBD1 is a possible D gene (5 bases). The germline CDR1 and CDR2 sequences are MDHEN and SYDVKM. The length of the CDR3 is 12 residues. V was shortened by 8 bases and J by 2 bases, with 9 bases between the two germline ends. This CDR3 is CASGWGNTEAFF. DNA for the CDR3: TGTGCCAGCGGGTGGGGCAACACTGAAGCTTTCTTT.

The chain recombines TRBV9 with TRBJ2-1; D is ambiguous. Trimming took off 4 bases at V and 8 bases at J, with 13 bases between the two ends. Germline V gene sequence: CDR1 SGDLS, CDR2 YYNGEE. The CDR3 consists of 13 residues. CDR3 bases: TGTGCCAGCAGCCCCCCTGCGGTGGATGAGCAGTTCTTC. It translates to CASSPPAVDEQFF.

J is TRBJ2-7 and V is TRBV11-2, with 10 bases fitting TRBD1. The CDR3 spans 12 residues. Germline V gives CDR1 SGHAT, CDR2 FQNNGV. V gave up 5 bases and J gave up 11 bases; unmatched junction bases: 6. CDR3 nucleotides: TGTGCCAGCAGCCCTATTGGACAGGGGGAGTACTTC. It is translated as CASSPIGQGEYF.

V and J are TRBV6-1 and TRBJ1-1, with D possibly being TRBD1 (6 bases). V lost 2 bases and J lost 0, with 13 bases in between. The CDR3 spans 16 residues. Germline V CDR1 and CDR2: MNHNS, SASEGT. The CDR3 DNA reads as TGTGCCAGCAGTGAATGGGGGGGCAGGCTGAACACTGAAGCTTTCTTT. As protein: CASSEWGGRLNTEAFF.

This clone appeared once. The V call is TRBV3-1 (or the pseudogene TRBV3-2), the J call TRBJ1-6; 8 bases line up with TRBD1. V shed 4 bases, J shed 6 bases, and the junction held 8 bases outside the gene matches. CDR3 length: 16 residues. Looked up from germline, CDR1 is LGHDT and CDR2 is YNNKEL (reference sequence). The DNA for the CDR3 is TGTGCCAGCAGCCGACTTGGGGGGACAGGTAATTCACCCCTCCACTTT. Its translation is CASSRLGGTGNSPLHF.

The rearrangement joins TRBV3-1 (or the pseudogene TRBV3-2) to TRBJ1-3, with 9 nucleotides matching TRBD1. CDR3 size: 16 residues. The germline gives CDR1 LGHDT, CDR2 YNNKEL (reference sequence). The J segment lost 3 bases and the V segment lost 4 bases, leaving 7 bases of the junction unmatched. The CDR3 loop reads CASSPWDRAGGNTIYF. The CDR3 DNA is TGTGCCAGCAGCCCCTGGGACAGGGCAGGTGGAAACACCATATATTTT.

This chain links TRBV4-2 with TRBJ2-5, with 8 bases identical to TRBD2. Unmatched junction bases numbered 6, after V lost 2 bases and J lost 4 bases. The CDR3 loop spans 15 amino acids. The germline gives CDR1 LGHNA, CDR2 YNFKEQ. CDR3 coding DNA: TGTGCCAGCAGCCAATACCCTACTAGCGGAGAGACCCAGTACTTC. Translated, it gives CASSQYPTSGETQYF.

The DNA of the CDR3 is TGTGCCAGCAGCCAAGATTGGGGCACAGATACGCAGTATTTT. Translated: CASSQDWGTDTQYF. V is TRBV4-2 and J is TRBJ2-3; no reliable D call. The ends were cut back, 0 bases at V and 1 base at J, with 5 bases in the middle. Germline V gene data show CDR1 as LGHNA and CDR2 as YNFKEQ. This CDR3 has 14 amino acids.

The V and J genes are TRBV7-2 and TRBJ1-2, with D possibly being TRBD1 (5 bases). This CDR3 is built from 16 residues. Germline V gene sequence: CDR1 SGHTA, CDR2 FQGNSA. Trimming pared 1 base from V and 4 bases from J, leaving 16 bases between. CDR3 in amino acids: CASSLDSSRRGYGYTF. The CDR3 DNA sequence: TGTGCCAGCAGCTTAGATTCATCCCGGAGGGGCTATGGCTACACCTTC. Full variable domain (outside the CDR3, taken from reference TRBV7-2 and TRBJ1-2): GAGVSQSPSNKVTEKGKDVELRCDPISGHTALYWYRQSLGQGLEFLIYFQGNSAPDKSGLPSDRFSAERTGGSVSTLTIQRTQQEDSAVYLCASSLDSSRRGYGYTFGSGTRLTVV.

This clone has only one observation. This rearrangement joins TRBV14 to TRBJ2-2; possibly TRBD1 for D (5 bases). The V end lost 1 base, the J end lost 5 bases, and 8 bases lay between the germline ends. Germline V gene lookup returns CDR1 SGHDN and CDR2 FVKESK. The length of the CDR3 is 14 residues. The CDR3 sequence: CASSQVKGTGELFF. CDR3 in DNA: TGTGCCAGCAGCCAAGTAAAGGGGACCGGGGAGCTGTTTTTT.

V is TRBV2 and J is TRBJ1-5; D gene uncertain. The CDR3 covers 13 residues. CDR1 is SNHLY and CDR2 is FYNNEI in the germline V gene. Deletions cut 5 bases from V and 9 bases from J, with 14 bases between. CDR3 sequence (DNA): TGTGCCAGCAGTTACGGAGGGTTAGCGCCCCAGCATTTT. It specifies CASSYGGLAPQHF.

This clone was seen more than once but under ten times. The chain carries TRBV4-1 and TRBJ2-7; D uncertain. The CDR3 is 16 amino acids. Germline V gives CDR1 MGHRA, CDR2 YSYEKL. V dropped 1 base and J dropped 3 bases, with 16 bases sitting between them. The CDR3 DNA follows: TGCGCCAGCAGCCAAGCTTCGAGACGGCTTAACTACGAGCAGTACTTC. Residues: CASSQASRRLNYEQYF.

This clone was counted a single time. V usage is TRBV24-1 and J usage is TRBJ1-6; D remains ambiguous. V lost 0 bases and J 10 bases, leaving 6 bases between the germline ends. CDR1 is KGHDR and CDR2 is SFDVKD in the germline V gene. The CDR3 consists of 13 residues. For the CDR3, the DNA is TGTGCCACCAGTGATTTGTTGGGGTCACCCCTCCACTTT. Protein: CATSDLLGSPLHF.

The V and J genes are TRBV5-1 and TRBJ2-7; weak D call: TRBD2 (5 bases). Trimming stripped 4 bases from V and 6 bases from J, with 17 bases between. CDR3 length: 14 residues. Germline assignment: CDR1 SGHRS and CDR2 YFSETQ. CDR3 in DNA: TGCGCCAGCAGCCTAGACTGGGGTGGGAGCGAGCAGTACTTC. This codes for CASSLDWGGSEQYF.

J is TRBJ2-7 and V is TRBV11-2, with D perhaps given as TRBD1 or TRBD2 (5 bases each). The CDR3 is made up of 13 amino acids. Germline assignment: CDR1 SGHAT and CDR2 FQNNGV. With 0 bases removed from V and 9 bases from J, the gap between germline ends came to 12 bases. CDR3 nucleotides: TGTGCCAGCAGCTTAGAGGGGGTTGGGGGGCAGTACTTC. As protein: CASSLEGVGGQYF.

The chain uses TRBV5-6 and TRBJ2-2, with 7 bases matching TRBD1. CDR1 SGHDT and CDR2 YYEEEE come from the germline V gene. The CDR3 consists of 14 residues. Germline trimming cut 3 bases from V and 5 bases from J; bases unmatched to any gene: 4. The CDR3 sequence: CASSWGTDTGELFF. Here the CDR3 DNA reads TGTGCCAGCAGCTGGGGGACAGATACCGGGGAGCTGTTTTTT.

The gene calls are TRBV7-2 and TRBJ2-2; D is uncertain. Germline lookup yields CDR1 SGHTA and CDR2 FQGNSA. The CDR3 contains 15 residues. Trimming took off 2 bases at V and 2 bases at J, with 9 bases between the two ends. DNA of the CDR3: TGTGCCAGCAGCTTATATGTCGCTAACACCGGGGAGCTGTTTTTT. This codes for CASSLYVANTGELFF.

This clone has a single count. The chain employs TRBV19 and TRBJ2-6; D gene ambiguous. V lost 3 bases and J 3 bases, leaving 9 bases between the germline ends. Germline CDR1 is LNHDA and CDR2 is SQIVND (reference sequence). This CDR3 comprises 15 residues. This CDR3 is CASSMSLFGANVLTF. CDR3 coding DNA: TGTGCCAGTAGTATGTCTTTGTTTGGGGCCAACGTCCTGACTTTC.

As to this clone: This sample also contains other DNA sequences that code for the same CDR3. The chain combines TRBV3-1 (or the pseudogene TRBV3-2) with TRBJ2-1, with D hard to call. This CDR3 region has 11 residues. Germline V CDR1 and CDR2: LGHDT, YNNKEL (reference sequence). Trimming cost V 4 bases and J 4 bases, with 2 bases left between them. CDR3 coding DNA: TGTGCCAGCAGCCTTTACAATGAGCAGTTCTTC. Translating it yields CASSLYNEQFF.

This clone was picked up a small number of times. The chain employs TRBV6-6 and TRBJ1-5; no firm D call. CDR3 length: 14 amino acids. Per the germline V gene, CDR1 is MNHNY and CDR2 is SVGAGI (reference sequence). V lost 6 bases and J 0 bases, leaving 9 bases between the germline ends. DNA of the CDR3: TGTGCCAGCAGCCCGACATATAGCAATCAGCCCCAGCATTTT. Its protein product is CASSPTYSNQPQHF.

The chain carries TRBV6-6 and TRBJ2-7, with 7 nucleotides matching TRBD2. CDR3 size: 14 residues. Trimming at V came to 7 bases and at J to 5 bases, leaving 11 bases not matched to a gene. Germline lookup yields CDR1 MNHNY and CDR2 SVGAGI (reference sequence). CDR3 coding DNA: TGTGCCAGCATTCTTTGGGGGGGTAAGGACGAGCAGTACTTC. This gives the protein CASILWGGKDEQYF.

The chain uses TRBV5-1 and TRBJ2-3; 10 positions match TRBD1. CDR1 is SGHRS and CDR2 is YFSETQ in the germline V gene. Germline trimming cut 4 bases from V and 4 bases from J; bases unmatched to any gene: 3. This CDR3 region has 14 residues. This CDR3 reads CASSGQGGSDTQYF. As DNA, the CDR3 is TGCGCCAGCAGCGGACAGGGGGGATCAGATACGCAGTATTTT.

The CDR3 DNA reads as TGTGCCAGCAGTCCCGACAGATTCTATGGCTACACCTTC. It yields the protein CASSPDRFYGYTF. This chain links TRBV6-5 with TRBJ1-2, with D tentatively TRBD1 (5 bases). The germline V gene has CDR1 MNHEY and CDR2 SVGAGI. V was cut by 5 bases and J by 4 bases, with 11 bases left in between. The CDR3 is 13 residues long.

V is TRBV30 and J is TRBJ1-4; maybe TRBD1 (6 bases). This CDR3 has 14 amino acids. Germline CDR1 GTSNPN, CDR2 SVGIG (reference sequence). Trimming left V 5 bases short and J 0 bases short, with 10 bases between. DNA for the CDR3: TGTGCCTGGTCTACAGGGTCAACTAATGAAAAACTGTTTTTT. Amino acids: CAWSTGSTNEKLFF.

This CDR3 reads CASSQDLAGGHLTYEQYF. The CDR3 nucleotides are TGTGCCAGCAGCCAAGATCTGGCAGGGGGCCACCTTACTTACGAGCAGTACTTC. This sequence joins TRBV3-1 (or the pseudogene TRBV3-2) and TRBJ2-7, with 8 positions matching TRBD1. J was trimmed by 4 bases and V by 0 bases; bases with no gene match: 14. This CDR3 comprises 18 residues. Germline V lookup: CDR1 LGHDT, CDR2 YNNKEL (reference sequence).